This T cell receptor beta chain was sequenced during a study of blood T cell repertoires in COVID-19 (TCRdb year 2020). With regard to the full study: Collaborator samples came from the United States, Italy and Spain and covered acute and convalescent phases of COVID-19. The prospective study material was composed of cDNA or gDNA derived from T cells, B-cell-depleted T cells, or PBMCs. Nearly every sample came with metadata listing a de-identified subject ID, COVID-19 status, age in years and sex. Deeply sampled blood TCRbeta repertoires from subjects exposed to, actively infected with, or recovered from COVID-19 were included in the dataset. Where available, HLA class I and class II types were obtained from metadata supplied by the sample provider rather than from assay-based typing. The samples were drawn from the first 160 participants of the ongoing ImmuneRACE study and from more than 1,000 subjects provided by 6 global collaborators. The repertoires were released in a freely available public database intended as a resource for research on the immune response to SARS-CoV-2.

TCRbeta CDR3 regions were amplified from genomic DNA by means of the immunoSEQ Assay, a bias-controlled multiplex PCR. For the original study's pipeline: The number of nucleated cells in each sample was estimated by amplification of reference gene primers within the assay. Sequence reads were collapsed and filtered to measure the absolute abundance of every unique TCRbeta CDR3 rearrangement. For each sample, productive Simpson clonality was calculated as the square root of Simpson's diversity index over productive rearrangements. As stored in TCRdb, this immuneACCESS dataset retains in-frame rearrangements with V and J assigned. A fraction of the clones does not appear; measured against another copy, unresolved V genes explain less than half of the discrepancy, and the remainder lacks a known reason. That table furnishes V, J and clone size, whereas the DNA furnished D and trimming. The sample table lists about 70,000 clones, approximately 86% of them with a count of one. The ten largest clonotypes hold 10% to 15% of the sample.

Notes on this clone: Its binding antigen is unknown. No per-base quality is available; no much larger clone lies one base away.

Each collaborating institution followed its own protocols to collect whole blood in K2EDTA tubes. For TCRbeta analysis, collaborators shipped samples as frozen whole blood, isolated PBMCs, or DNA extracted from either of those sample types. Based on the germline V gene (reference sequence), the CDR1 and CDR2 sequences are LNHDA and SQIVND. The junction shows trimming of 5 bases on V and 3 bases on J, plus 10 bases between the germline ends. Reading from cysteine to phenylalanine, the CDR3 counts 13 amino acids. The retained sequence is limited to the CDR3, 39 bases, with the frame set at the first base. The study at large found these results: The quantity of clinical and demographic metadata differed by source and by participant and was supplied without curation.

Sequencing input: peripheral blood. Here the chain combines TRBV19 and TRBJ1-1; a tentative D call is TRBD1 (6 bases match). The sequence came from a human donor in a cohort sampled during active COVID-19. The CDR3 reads CASSERGHTEAFF. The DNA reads TGTGCCAGTAGTGAGCGGGGGCACACTGAAGCTTTCTTT. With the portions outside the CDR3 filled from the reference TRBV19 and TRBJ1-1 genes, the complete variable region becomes DGGITQSPKYLFRKEGQNVTLSCEQNLNHDAMYWYRQDPGQGLRLIYYSQIVNDFQKGDIAEGYSVSREKKESFPLTVTSAQKNPTAFYLCASSERGHTEAFFGQGTRLTVV.